This T cell receptor beta chain originates from a study of early T cells in non-severe SARS-CoV-2 infection. Study summary: Sequencing targeted bulk RNA from unsorted whole blood, leaving chains unpaired.

The protocol attached unique molecular identifiers to individual cDNA molecules. TCRdb re-derived calls from the 5' RACE reads in MiXCR, one entry per CDR3 protein. The sample lists about 26,000 distinct CDR3 sequences, around 5.5% seen once, with more than 3.5% in the top ten. The CDR3 length is 13 residues. V was pared by 5 bases and J by 4 bases, with 9 bases between. The source of this sequence is an adult who was a healthcare worker with PCR-confirmed SARS-CoV-2 infection or an uninfected control (not recorded which). Sequencing was carried out using whole blood. The chain employs TRBV12-3 or TRBV12-4 and TRBJ1-3, with D unclear. CDR3 in DNA: TGTGCCAGCAGTCCCGGGAGGGGAAACACCATATATTTT. This encodes CASSPGRGNTIYF.